The 27 T cell receptor beta chains below were found in one sample sequenced in a study of T cells in Graves' hyperthyroidism and ophthalmopathy. The TCR beta CDR3 regions underwent amplification using RNA transcripts as the source. Researchers ran a first-round RT-PCR on the TCR CDR3 using the HTBI primer set. From the multiplex PCR reads, TCRdb called clonotypes with MiXCR, one entry per CDR3 protein. The repertoire includes 350,000 to 400,000 distinct CDR3 sequences, about 15% of them detected once, and 9.5% to 11% sits in the top ten. The sample was blood. These TCRs come from a woman aged 55-75 years with Graves' hyperthyroidism.

This sequence joins TRBV28 and TRBJ2-2; TRBD1 aligns across 8 bases. The CDR3 covers 15 residues. Germline lookup yields CDR1 MDHEN and CDR2 SYDVKM. Losses at the gene ends were 3 bases for V and 4 bases for J; bases not matched to a gene: 4. CDR3 DNA sequence: TGTGCCAGCAGTTTCAGGGGGCTTGTCACCGGGGAGCTGTTTTTT. This encodes CASSFRGLVTGELFF.

This chain connects TRBV14 to TRBJ2-3; D not resolved. CDR3 length equals 13 residues. The germline V and J ends were trimmed by 0 bases and 6 bases, with 7 bases remaining between them. Per germline, CDR1 SGHDN and CDR2 FVKESK. DNA of the CDR3: TGTGCCAGCAGCCAAGAAGGAAAGGATACGCAGTATTTT. Its translation is CASSQEGKDTQYF.

This clonotype was seen many times. The V call is TRBV5-1, the J call TRBJ2-7; 7 nucleotides match TRBD2. CDR3 length equals 13 residues. J lost 4 bases, V lost 5 bases, and 6 bases had no gene match. CDR1 SGHRS and CDR2 YFSETQ come from the germline V gene. The CDR3 DNA reads TGCGCCAGCAGTAGTCTAGCGGATTACGAGCAGTACTTC. This codes for CASSSLADYEQYF.

This clonotype has at least ten counts. The rearrangement uses TRBV2 and TRBJ2-2; D gene unclear. CDR1 is SNHLY, CDR2 FYNNEI, per germline. Trimming stripped 7 bases from V and 0 bases from J, with 9 bases between. CDR3 size: 14 residues. The CDR3 bases are TGTGCCAGCAAGGGCGGAGCGAACACCGGGGAGCTGTTTTTT. Translation gives CASKGGANTGELFF.

The V and J genes are TRBV2 and TRBJ2-2; no reliable D call. V was cut by 3 bases and J by 4 bases, with 12 bases left in between. The V gene's germline CDR1 is SNHLY and CDR2 FYNNEI. This CDR3 contains 15 residues. In nucleotides, the CDR3 is TGTGCCAGCAGTGAGTGGGCGACGGTCACCGGGGAGCTGTTTTTT. Its translation: CASSEWATVTGELFF.

The rearrangement joins TRBV5-1 to TRBJ1-5, with no clear D. V was shortened by 7 bases and J by 2 bases, with 13 bases between the two germline ends. The CDR3 covers 14 residues. Germline-derived CDR1 and CDR2 are SGHRS and YFSETQ. The CDR3, as DNA: TGCGCCAGCGCTGAGGGTGGGGGCAATCAGCCCCAGCATTTT. Its protein is CASAEGGGNQPQHF.

The rearrangement uses TRBV19 and TRBJ2-3, with D perhaps TRBD2 (6 bases). Germline loops: CDR1 LNHDA, CDR2 SQIVND (reference sequence). The CDR3 length is 13 residues. Trimming pared 1 base from V and 7 bases from J, leaving 9 bases between. The CDR3 DNA reads as TGTGCCAGTAGTATAGTAGCGGCATATACGCAGTATTTT. This gives the protein CASSIVAAYTQYF.

In nucleotides, the CDR3 is TGTGCCAGCAGCCAAGATGGGGACTTAAGCAATCAGCCCCAGCATTTT. Encoded protein: CASSQDGDLSNQPQHF. The chain recombines TRBV3-1 with TRBJ1-5; weak D call: TRBD1 (5 bases). The CDR3 loop spans 16 amino acids. V was clipped by 0 bases and J by 1 base, with 10 bases between them. In germline, CDR1 is LGHDT, CDR2 YNNKEL (reference sequence).

The chain links TRBV27 to TRBJ1-2; 7 bases match TRBD1. Germline V lookup: CDR1 MNHEY, CDR2 SMNVEV (reference sequence). J gave up 1 base and V 5 bases, and 4 bases lay outside the gene matches. The CDR3 is 14 residues long. CDR3: CASSKTGINYGYTF. CDR3 nucleotide sequence: TGTGCCAGCAGTAAGACAGGGATTAACTATGGCTACACCTTC.

This clonotype was counted ten times or more. CDR3 bases: TGCAGTGCCGAGACCGGGACAGGCAGAGAGACCCAGTACTTC. Translation gives CSAETGTGRETQYF. The chain links TRBV20-1 to TRBJ2-5; 8 bases match TRBD1. CDR1 and CDR2 from the germline V gene are DFQATT and SNEGSKA (reference sequence). The CDR3 spans 14 residues. J was trimmed by 4 bases and V by 6 bases; bases with no gene match: 10.

This clonotype was counted a few times. The CDR3 DNA is TGTGCCATCAGGGAGGCTAGCGGGACGGATACGCAGTATTTT. Translated: CAIREASGTDTQYF. This rearrangement joins TRBV10-3 to TRBJ2-3; 9 bases match TRBD2. Germline values: CDR1 ENHRY, CDR2 SYGVKD. V dropped 6 bases and J dropped 6; count of bases not matched to a gene: 7. The CDR3 is 14 amino acids.

This clonotype was detected only a few times. This sequence joins TRBV6-1 and TRBJ2-7, with D possibly TRBD2 on 5 matching bases. Germline V lookup: CDR1 MNHNS, CDR2 SASEGT. The CDR3 extends over 15 amino acids. Trimming cost V 2 bases and J 2 bases, with 13 bases left between them. Here the CDR3 DNA reads TGTGCCAGCAGTGAACGTCTAGCTATGCCCTACGAGCAGTACTTC. Amino acid sequence: CASSERLAMPYEQYF.

This clonotype has only a few counts. The germline gene is not matched at one end of the junction; a read error may be the cause. The chain employs TRBV27 and TRBJ2-1; perhaps TRBD1 as D (6 bases). The CDR3 is 16 amino acids. Germline V lookup: CDR1 MNHEY, CDR2 SMNVEV (reference sequence). In nucleotides, the CDR3 is TGTGCCAGCAGGCGAGGACAGACAAGCTCCTACAATGAGCGGTTCTTC. Amino acids: CASRRGQTSSYNERFF.

This clonotype was observed a few times. The chain combines TRBV7-2 with TRBJ2-2; D possibly uses TRBD1 or TRBD2 (7 bases each). The V gene's germline CDR1 is SGHTA and CDR2 FQGNSA. The CDR3 is 16 residues long. V was clipped by 5 bases and J by 3 bases, with 16 bases between them. CDR3 nucleotides: TGTGCCAGCAGCCCCAGGGGGGGCCGGGACACCGGGGAGCTGTTTTTT. Protein: CASSPRGGRDTGELFF.

There are many counts of this clonotype. The V call is TRBV20-1, the J call TRBJ2-7; no definite D call. This CDR3 has 14 residues. The germline gives CDR1 DFQATT, CDR2 SNEGSKA (reference sequence). The V gene lost 0 bases and the J gene lost 2 bases, with 11 bases spanning the gap. The CDR3 coding sequence is TGCAGTGCTAGAGATAGGCAGAGCGCCTACGAGCAGTACTTC. Its translation is CSARDRQSAYEQYF.

This clonotype was counted ten times or more. The chain links TRBV12-3 or TRBV12-4 to TRBJ2-7, with 7 nucleotides matching TRBD1. The CDR3 covers 14 residues. After removal of 7 bases from V and 6 bases from J, the junction contained 12 bases not matched to a gene. The CDR3 protein is CASTETGSSIEQYF. The CDR3, as DNA: TGTGCCAGCACCGAGACAGGGTCGAGCATCGAGCAGTACTTC.

In this sample, this clonotype turned up many times. The rearrangement joins TRBV15 to TRBJ1-1; D perhaps matches TRBD1 (6 bases). This CDR3 has 13 amino acids. Trimming took 0 bases from V and 7 from J, leaving 9 bases between them. The germline V gene has CDR1 LNHNV and CDR2 YYDKDF (reference sequence). The CDR3 DNA sequence: TGTGCCACCAGCAGAGAAGGGGGGAGTGAAGCTTTCTTT. As protein: CATSREGGSEAFF.

The gene calls are TRBV6-1 and TRBJ2-7, with a weak D call TRBD2 (5 bases). Trimming removed 5 bases from V and 4 bases from J, with 15 bases in between. In germline, CDR1 is MNHNS, CDR2 SASEGT. The CDR3 sequence is 14 residues long. In DNA, the CDR3 is TGTGCCAGCAGTCTTCGAGGGTGGAATTACGAGCAGTACTTC. This translates into CASSLRGWNYEQYF.

This chain links TRBV12-3 or TRBV12-4 with TRBJ1-2; TRBD1 might be the D (6 bases). Trimming shortened V by 5 bases and J by 0 bases, and 28 bases separated the two germline ends. There are 20 residues in the CDR3. The CDR3 here is CASSPTGGGASLPTNYGYTF. DNA of the CDR3: TGTGCCAGCAGTCCGACCGGGGGGGGCGCATCCCTCCCGACTAACTATGGCTACACCTTC.

This clonotype was seen repeatedly, ten times or more. The chain carries TRBV19 and TRBJ2-7; tentative D call: TRBD1 (6 bases). Germline values: CDR1 LNHDA, CDR2 SQIVND (reference sequence). The CDR3 sequence is 13 residues long. Trimming cost V 10 bases and J 2 bases, with 15 bases left between them. The CDR3 nucleotides are TGTGCCACGGAATCAGGGGTAACCTACGAGCAGTACTTC. Its translation: CATESGVTYEQYF.

This clonotype came up many times. The chain has TRBV2 and TRBJ1-5; D not resolved. Germline CDR1 SNHLY, CDR2 FYNNEI. Trimming removed 8 bases at V and 1 base at J, with 15 bases between. This CDR3 region has 15 residues. The CDR3 loop is CASFRGPGSNQPQHF. The CDR3 bases are TGTGCCAGCTTCCGAGGGCCGGGGAGCAATCAGCCCCAGCATTTT.

This clonotype occurred a few times. The chain recombines TRBV24-1 with TRBJ2-1, with D possibly being TRBD2 (6 bases). Per the germline V gene, CDR1 is KGHDR and CDR2 is SFDVKD. V gave up 4 bases and J gave up 13 bases, with 19 bases separating them. The CDR3 extends over 14 amino acids. The CDR3 region is CATSENYELAIQFF. For the CDR3, the DNA is TGTGCCACCAGTGAAAACTATGAGCTAGCGATACAGTTCTTC.

In this sample, this clonotype turned up many times. This chain uses TRBV6-1 with TRBJ2-7; D gene uncertain. This CDR3 region has 14 residues. Germline CDR1 reads MNHNS; CDR2 reads SASEGT. V lost 1 base and J 2 bases, leaving 9 bases between the germline ends. DNA of the CDR3: TGTGCCAGCAGTGAAGAACAGTGGACCTACGAGCAGTACTTC. Translated: CASSEEQWTYEQYF.

This clonotype was seen a few times. This rearrangement joins TRBV24-1 to TRBJ2-2; TRBD1 matches at 11 bases. This CDR3 is built from 16 residues. The J segment lost 6 bases and the V segment lost 4 bases, leaving 6 bases of the junction unmatched. The germline gives CDR1 KGHDR, CDR2 SFDVKD. In nucleotides, the CDR3 is TGTGCCACCAGTGACATGGGGACAGGGGGTTCCGGGGAGCTGTTTTTT. Translated, it gives CATSDMGTGGSGELFF.

This clonotype was recorded a few times. The chain uses TRBV30 and TRBJ2-7; weak D call: TRBD2 (6 bases). The CDR3 has 13 residues. Germline V gene sequence: CDR1 GTSNPN, CDR2 SVGIG (reference sequence). Trimming pared 3 bases from V and 6 bases from J, leaving 15 bases between. CDR3 in amino acids: CAWSRREVSEQYF. The CDR3 nucleotides read TGTGCCTGGAGCCGGCGGGAAGTGAGCGAGCAGTACTTC.

The chain joins TRBV5-1 to TRBJ2-3, with 9 positions matching TRBD1. Germline CDR1 and CDR2: SGHRS and YFSETQ. This CDR3 region has 16 residues. V was pared by 4 bases and J by 2 bases, with 8 bases of the junction left unmatched. In nucleotides, the CDR3 is TGCGCCAGCAGCGCCTGGACAGGGGACACCACAGATACGCAGTATTTT. As protein: CASSAWTGDTTDTQYF.

There are many counts of this clonotype. The chain links TRBV11-2 to TRBJ2-1; 8 bases are shared with TRBD2. Per germline, CDR1 SGHAT and CDR2 FQNNGV. V shed 7 bases and J 4 bases; nucleotides not matched to a gene: 9. The CDR3 sequence is 15 residues long. The CDR3 nucleotides read TGTGCCAGCACACCAATGGCGGGAGGATACAATGAGCAGTTCTTC. It is translated as CASTPMAGGYNEQFF.